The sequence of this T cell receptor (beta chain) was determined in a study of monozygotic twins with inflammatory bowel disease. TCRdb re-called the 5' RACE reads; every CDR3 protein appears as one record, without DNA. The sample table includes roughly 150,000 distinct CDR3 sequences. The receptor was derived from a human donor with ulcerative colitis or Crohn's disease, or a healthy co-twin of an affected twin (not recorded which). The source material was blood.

CDR3 residues: CASSEFTGALGGQPQHF. V is TRBV7-6 and J is TRBJ1-5; no DNA is available, so the TRBD1 call from TCRdb remains unchecked. CDR3 length: 17 residues. Germline V CDR1 and CDR2: SGHVS, FNYEAQ.